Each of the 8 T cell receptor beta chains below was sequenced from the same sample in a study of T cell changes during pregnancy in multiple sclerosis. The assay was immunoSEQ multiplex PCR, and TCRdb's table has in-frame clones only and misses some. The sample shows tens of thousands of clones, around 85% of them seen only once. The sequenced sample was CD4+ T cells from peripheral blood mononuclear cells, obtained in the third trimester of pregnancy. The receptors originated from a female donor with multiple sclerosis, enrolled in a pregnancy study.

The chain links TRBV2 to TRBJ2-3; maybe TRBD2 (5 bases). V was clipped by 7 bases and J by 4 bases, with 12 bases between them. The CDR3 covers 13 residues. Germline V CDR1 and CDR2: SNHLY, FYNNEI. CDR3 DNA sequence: TGTGCCAGCAATGAGGGAGAGGCAGATACGCAGTATTTT. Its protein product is CASNEGEADTQYF.

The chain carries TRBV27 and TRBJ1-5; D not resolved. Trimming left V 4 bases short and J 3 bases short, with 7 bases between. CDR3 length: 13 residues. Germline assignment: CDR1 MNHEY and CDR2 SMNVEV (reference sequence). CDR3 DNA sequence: TGTGCCAGCAGTTCCATCAACAATCAGCCCCAGCATTTT. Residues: CASSSINNQPQHF.

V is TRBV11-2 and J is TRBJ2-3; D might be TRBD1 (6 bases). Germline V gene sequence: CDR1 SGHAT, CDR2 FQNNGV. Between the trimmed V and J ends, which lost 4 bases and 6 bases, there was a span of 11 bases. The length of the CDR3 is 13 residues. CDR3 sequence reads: CASSSQGTDTQYF. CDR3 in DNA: TGTGCCAGCAGCTCACAGGGAACCGATACGCAGTATTTT.

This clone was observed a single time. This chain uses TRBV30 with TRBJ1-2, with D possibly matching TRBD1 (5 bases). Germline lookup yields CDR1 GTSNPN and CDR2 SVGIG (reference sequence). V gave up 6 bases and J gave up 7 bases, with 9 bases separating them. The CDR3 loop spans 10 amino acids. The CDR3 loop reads CACWGGGYTF. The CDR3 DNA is TGTGCCTGCTGGGGCGGTGGCTACACCTTC.

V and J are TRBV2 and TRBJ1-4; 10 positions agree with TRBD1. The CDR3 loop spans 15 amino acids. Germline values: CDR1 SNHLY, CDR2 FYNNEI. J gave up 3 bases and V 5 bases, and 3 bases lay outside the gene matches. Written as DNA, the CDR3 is TGTGCCAGCAGTCGACAGGGGGCAGCTAATGAAAAACTGTTTTTT. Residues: CASSRQGAANEKLFF.

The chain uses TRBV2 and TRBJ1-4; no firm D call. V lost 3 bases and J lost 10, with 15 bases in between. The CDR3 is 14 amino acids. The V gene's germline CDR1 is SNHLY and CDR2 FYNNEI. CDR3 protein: CASSENMAAGKLFF. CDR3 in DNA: TGTGCCAGCAGTGAGAACATGGCGGCGGGAAAACTGTTTTTT.

CDR3 amino acids: CASSQVRGYEQYF. In DNA form, the CDR3 reads TGTGCCAGCAGCCAAGTTCGGGGTTACGAGCAGTACTTC. The V and J genes are TRBV14 and TRBJ2-7; the D gene is possibly TRBD2 (5 bases). Germline V gives CDR1 SGHDN, CDR2 FVKESK. The CDR3 is 13 residues long. Trimming shortened V by 1 base and J by 4 bases, and 8 bases separated the two germline ends.

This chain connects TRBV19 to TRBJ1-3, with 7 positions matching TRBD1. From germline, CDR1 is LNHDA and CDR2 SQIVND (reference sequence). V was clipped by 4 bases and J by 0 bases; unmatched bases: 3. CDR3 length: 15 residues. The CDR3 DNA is TGTGCCAGTAGTAGGGACAGCCTCTCTGGAAACACCATATATTTT. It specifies CASSRDSLSGNTIYF. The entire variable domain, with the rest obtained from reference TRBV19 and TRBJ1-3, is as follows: DGGITQSPKYLFRKEGQNVTLSCEQNLNHDAMYWYRQDPGQGLRLIYYSQIVNDFQKGDIAEGYSVSREKKESFPLTVTSAQKNPTAFYLCASSRDSLSGNTIYFGEGSWLTVV.